Each of the 9 T cell receptor beta chains below was sequenced from the same sample in a study of shared clonotypes between healthy human individuals. Clones were read by immunoSEQ multiplex PCR, and TCRdb kept only the in-frame ones, dropping some. Of approximately 2.4 million clones in the sample, roughly 95% were seen once. Material for sequencing was naive CD4+ T cells sorted from blood. Specified subset: CD45RA+ positively selected. The receptors were gathered from a man aged 18 to 29 in good health.

CDR3 in DNA: TGTGCCAGTAGTCTCGGACAGGGCGGTTCACCCCTCCACTTT. Its protein product is CASSLGQGGSPLHF. This rearrangement joins TRBV19 to TRBJ1-6; 8 bases line up with TRBD1. Germline trimming cut 5 bases from V and 9 bases from J; bases unmatched to any gene: 6. CDR1 and CDR2 (germline): LNHDA, SQIVND (reference sequence). This CDR3 is built from 14 residues.

The rearrangement links TRBV7-9 to TRBJ2-4; D possibly corresponds to TRBD2 (5 bases). V was trimmed by 5 bases and J by 8 bases, leaving 16 bases between them. The CDR3 extends over 14 amino acids. Looked up from germline, CDR1 is SEHNR and CDR2 is FQNEAQ (reference sequence). The CDR3 nucleotides are TGTGCCAGCAGCCCTCAGGAGCCGGGGTACATTCAGTACTTC. Its protein is CASSPQEPGYIQYF.

V usage is TRBV12-5 and J usage is TRBJ2-1; TRBD2 matches 7 bases. The ends lost 5 bases at V and 5 bases at J; junction bases unmatched: 6. The CDR3 loop spans 14 amino acids. Germline CDR1 reads LGHNT; CDR2 reads FRNRAP. Here the CDR3 DNA reads TGTGCTAGTGGTCCCGGACTAGAGCACAATGAGCAGTTCTTC. Translation: CASGPGLEHNEQFF.

The V call is TRBV5-6, the J call TRBJ2-1; no reliable D call. The CDR3 has 15 residues. Germline values: CDR1 SGHDT, CDR2 YYEEEE. The germline V and J ends were trimmed by 1 base and 3 bases, with 11 bases remaining between them. The CDR3 protein is CASSLLPTVYNEQFF. The DNA of the CDR3 is TGTGCCAGCAGCTTGCTCCCCACTGTCTACAATGAGCAGTTCTTC.

The chain couples TRBV19 to TRBJ2-5, with 7 positions matching TRBD2. V lost 0 bases and J lost 0; bases outside the gene matches: 7. The CDR3 runs to 17 residues. Germline V lookup: CDR1 LNHDA, CDR2 SQIVND (reference sequence). CDR3 loop: CASSIDPTAGDQETQYF. The CDR3, as DNA: TGTGCCAGTAGTATAGACCCCACGGCGGGAGACCAAGAGACCCAGTACTTC.

The J gene is TRBJ1-3, the V gene TRBV18; no definite D call. Germline V gene lookup returns CDR1 KGHSH and CDR2 LQKENI. Trimming cost V 2 bases and J 0 bases, with 11 bases left between them. CDR3 size: 16 residues. CDR3 loop: CASSPSYGSSGNTIYF. CDR3 DNA: TGTGCCAGCTCACCATCGTACGGCAGCTCTGGAAACACCATATATTTT.

This clone has a handful of counts. The identical CDR3 is also encoded by other nucleotide sequences in the sample. The rearrangement joins TRBV27 to TRBJ1-5; 9 nucleotides match TRBD1. Germline V gene data show CDR1 as MNHEY and CDR2 as SMNVEV (reference sequence). V shed 2 bases and J 4 bases; nucleotides not matched to a gene: 0. The CDR3 spans 14 residues. CDR3: CASSLGTGNQPQHF. In DNA form, the CDR3 reads TGTGCCAGCAGTTTAGGGACAGGGAATCAGCCCCAGCATTTT.

The rearrangement links TRBV29-1 to TRBJ2-3; D might be TRBD1 (6 bases). From germline, CDR1 is SQVTM and CDR2 ANQGSEA. The V gene lost 7 bases and the J gene lost 0 bases, with 14 bases spanning the gap. CDR3 length: 14 amino acids. The CDR3 loop is CSATTGISTDTQYF. DNA for the CDR3: TGCAGCGCCACGACAGGCATTAGCACAGATACGCAGTATTTT.

The CDR3 nucleotides read TGTGCCATCAGTACGGACAGGGAGTCCCTCTACGAGCAGTACTTC. It yields the protein CAISTDRESLYEQYF. The V and J genes are TRBV10-3 and TRBJ2-7; TRBD1 agrees at 8 bases. J was trimmed by 3 bases and V by 5 bases; bases with no gene match: 9. Per the germline V gene, CDR1 is ENHRY and CDR2 is SYGVKD. The CDR3 spans 15 residues.